There are a few counts of the clone carrying this TCR beta chain. Its antigen is still unknown. Since all of the isolated RNA was reverse transcribed, expressed TCRB transcripts were what got sequenced. Using immunoSEQ multiplex PCR, the repertoire was profiled, and TCRdb retains in-frame clones only, with some absent. This sample yields 150,000 or so clones, of which around 8.4% are seen a single time; over 0.45% belongs to the top ten. CDR3 length: 19 residues. Germline V lookup: CDR1 LNHDA, CDR2 SQIVND (reference sequence). With V trimmed by 2 bases and J by 4 bases, 14 bases remained unmatched. This entry is derived from a study of beta chain features in type 1 diabetes. The overall study: Sorted cell examination encompassed over 90 million cells across all samples. Study findings and constraints: Within each of all four CD4+ subsets, Type 1 diabetes patients had TCRB CDR3s that were moderately but significantly shorter. Diminished insertions and augmented deletions at VDJ junctions characterized type 1 diabetes patients. Any HLA type influence on TCRB rearrangement was left unresolved here.

This TCR was sampled from a woman younger than 35 with type 1 diabetes. Sequencing used central memory CD4+ T cells from blood. The V gene is TRBV19, the J gene TRBJ2-2, with 9 bases aligning to TRBD1. The CDR3 spells CASSIRLFFGQGTTGELFF. In DNA form, the CDR3 reads TGTGCCAGTAGTATAAGGCTTTTTTTCGGACAGGGGACCACCGGGGAGCTGTTTTTT.